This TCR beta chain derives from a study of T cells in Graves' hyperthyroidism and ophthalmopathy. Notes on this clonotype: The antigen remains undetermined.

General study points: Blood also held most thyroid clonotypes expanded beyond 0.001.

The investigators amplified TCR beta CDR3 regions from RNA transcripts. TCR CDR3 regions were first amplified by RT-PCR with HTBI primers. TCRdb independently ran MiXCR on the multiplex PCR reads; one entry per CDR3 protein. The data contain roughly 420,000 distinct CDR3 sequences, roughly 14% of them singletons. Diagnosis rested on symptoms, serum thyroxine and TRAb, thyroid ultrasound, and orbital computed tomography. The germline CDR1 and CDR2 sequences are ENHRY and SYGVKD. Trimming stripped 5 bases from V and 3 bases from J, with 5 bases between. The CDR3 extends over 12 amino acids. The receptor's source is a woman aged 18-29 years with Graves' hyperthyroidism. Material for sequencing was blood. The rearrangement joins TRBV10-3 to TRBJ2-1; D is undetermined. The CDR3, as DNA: TGTGCCATCAGTCCGGACTACAATGAGCAGTTCTTC. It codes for CAISPDYNEQFF.